This TCR beta chain was profiled in a study of T-cell reconstitution after alpha-beta-depleted transplantation in children. The length of the CDR3 is 12 residues. Trimming took off 8 bases at V and 3 bases at J, with 8 bases between the two ends. Per the germline V gene, CDR1 is LGHNT and CDR2 is FRNRAP. Study-wide results and limits: Once a year had passed after transplant, T-cell counts and diversity came mostly from newly produced T cells. Several hundred expanded graft clones reportedly supplied alpha-beta T cells about two months after transplant. For some patients, TCRbeta diversity was high at day 60 because of recipient T cells and thymic progenitors that survived.

As regards this clonotype: What it binds is not known.

Preparation of the TCRbeta library involved a method that used unique molecular identifiers. One entry per CDR3 protein results from TCRdb running MiXCR on the PCR reads. The sample carries under 750,000 distinct CDR3 sequences, about 21% recorded once. The V gene is TRBV12-5, the J gene TRBJ1-3, with D perhaps TRBD1 (5 bases). The sample in question was PBMCs, mostly from graft donor cells, obtained 360 days after TCRalphabeta/CD19-depleted stem cell transplant. The sequence was obtained from a boy younger than two who had a stem cell transplant for acute myeloid leukemia, so the T cells may come from the graft donor. CDR3 sequence reads: CASRGVGNTIYF. CDR3 DNA: TGTGCTAGTCGAGGGGTTGGAAACACCATATATTTT.